What follows is one T cell receptor (beta chain) and its context. TCRdb reprocessed the 5' RACE reads and stores each CDR3 protein as one record, lacking DNA. This table lists roughly 380,000 distinct CDR3 sequences. The data were obtained in a study of T cells expressing NK-cell markers. CDR1 is SGHAT, CDR2 FQNNGV, per germline. This CDR3 comprises 15 residues. The sample consisted of blood T cells: a sorted CD56 or NKG2C T cell subset, CD4+ or CD8+ T cells, or bulk PBMC T cells (not recorded which). The rearrangement joins TRBV11-2 to TRBJ2-7; the TCRdb call, TRBD1, lacks DNA for checking. This TCR came from a man aged 18 to 69 in good health. This CDR3 is CASSTLTGSSYEQYF. The full variable domain, its missing parts supplied by reference TRBV11-2 and TRBJ2-7, is EAGVAQSPRYKIIEKRQSVAFWCNPISGHATLYWYQQILGQGPKLLIQFQNNGVVDDSQLPKDRFSAERLKGVDSTLKIQPAKLEDSAVYLCASSTLTGSSYEQYFGPGTRLTVT.